These 21 T cell receptor beta chains were all obtained from the same sample, sequenced in a study of breast tumors, draining lymph nodes, adjacent tissues. Breast cancer patients provided tissue from their axillary draining lymph nodes. TCRdb re-called the multiplex PCR reads through MiXCR, storing one row per CDR3 protein. The data contain some 120,000 distinct CDR3 sequences, 15% to 20% of them singletons. The specimen was axillary lymph node tissue. These receptors were obtained from a female donor with breast cancer. Some clones in this sample may be carry-over from other donors' samples.

This clonotype has a count of ten or more. The rearrangement links TRBV29-1 to TRBJ1-5; D uncertain. V was cut by 4 bases and J by 5 bases, with 12 bases left in between. The CDR3 totals 13 residues. Germline-derived CDR1 and CDR2 are SQVTM and ANQGSEA. CDR3 in DNA: TGCAGCGTTGGCCCCTCCCCGGATCAGCCCCAGCATTTT. It yields the protein CSVGPSPDQPQHF.

The sample holds many counts of this clonotype. The rearrangement links TRBV7-3 to TRBJ2-1, with 14 bases that match TRBD2. CDR1 and CDR2 (germline): SGHTA, FQGTGA. The CDR3 has 17 residues. Losses at the gene ends were 5 bases for V and 10 bases for J; bases not matched to a gene: 13. CDR3 DNA: TGTGCCAGCAGCACTAAACCGACTAGCGGGAGGGCCAACGAGCAGTTCTTC. Amino acids: CASSTKPTSGRANEQFF.

This clonotype was counted at least ten times. The chain recombines TRBV20-1 with TRBJ2-5; tentatively, D is TRBD1 (5 bases). Germline lookup yields CDR1 DFQATT and CDR2 SNEGSKA (reference sequence). There are 13 residues in the CDR3. V shed 7 bases and J shed 5 bases, with 17 bases lying between them. As DNA, the CDR3 is TGCAGTGGGGTGTCAGGGAAGGCGGAGACCCAGTACTTC. It is translated as CSGVSGKAETQYF.

This clonotype came up many times. The chain has TRBV5-1 and TRBJ1-2, with TRBD1 as a possible D gene (6 bases). Germline CDR1 is SGHRS and CDR2 is YFSETQ. The CDR3 has 15 amino acids. Deletions cut 0 bases from V and 4 bases from J, with 13 bases between. The CDR3 is CASSLASQGTYGYTF. CDR3 nucleotides: TGCGCCAGCAGCTTGGCCTCCCAGGGGACCTATGGCTACACCTTC.

This clonotype was recorded at least ten times. The J gene is TRBJ2-5, the V gene TRBV20-1; 9 bases map to TRBD2. The germline gives CDR1 DFQATT, CDR2 SNEGSKA (reference sequence). V trimming: 4 bases; J trimming: 7 bases; junction bases outside the gene matches: 16. This CDR3 has 16 residues. Here the CDR3 reads CSAKSGGSGSRGTQYF. CDR3 coding DNA: TGCAGTGCTAAAAGCGGGGGTAGCGGGAGCCGAGGGACCCAGTACTTC.

This clonotype was recorded many times. The rearrangement uses TRBV20-1 and TRBJ2-7; TRBD2 agrees at 7 bases. J lost 2 bases, V lost 6 bases, and 13 bases had no gene match. This CDR3 is built from 15 residues. Per germline, CDR1 DFQATT and CDR2 SNEGSKA (reference sequence). The CDR3 spells CSAPRALAAPYEQYF. The DNA for the CDR3 is TGCAGTGCCCCGAGGGCCCTAGCGGCCCCCTACGAGCAGTACTTC.

Comment on this clonotype: This could be a read error, since a much larger clone is one nucleotide away. CDR3 bases: TGTGCCCGCCCGGGTCTAGGGACAGATACGCAGTATTTT. It is translated as CARPGLGTDTQYF. The V and J genes are TRBV6-1 and TRBJ2-3; D not resolved. With 11 bases removed from V and 3 bases from J, the gap between germline ends came to 15 bases. The CDR3 length is 13 residues. The germline CDR1 and CDR2 sequences are MNHNS and SASEGT.

This clonotype was counted many times. This rearrangement joins TRBV5-1 to TRBJ2-2, with D hard to call. Trimming took off 4 bases at V and 6 bases at J, with 19 bases between the two ends. The CDR3 length is 16 residues. Germline CDR1 SGHRS, CDR2 YFSETQ. DNA for the CDR3: TGCGCCAGCAGCCTCTCCGACCACAGTGGCGCCGGGGAGCTGTTTTTT. Amino acids: CASSLSDHSGAGELFF.

The chain joins TRBV6-5 to TRBJ2-1; 10 bases agree with TRBD2. The V gene's germline CDR1 is MNHEY and CDR2 SVGAGI. V lost 5 bases and J lost 9; bases outside the gene matches: 10. The CDR3 sequence is 15 residues long. The CDR3 loop is CASSTASGSVCEQFF. Written as DNA, the CDR3 is TGTGCCAGCAGTACAGCTAGCGGGAGTGTCTGTGAGCAGTTCTTC.

This clonotype was counted many times. The chain employs TRBV2 and TRBJ2-3; TRBD2 matches 8 bases. Trimming cost V 3 bases and J 6 bases; bases outside gene matches: 11. CDR3 length: 16 residues. In germline, CDR1 is SNHLY, CDR2 FYNNEI. The CDR3 here is CASSDSTGGPDDTQYF. Written as DNA, the CDR3 is TGTGCCAGCAGTGATTCAACGGGAGGGCCAGATGATACGCAGTATTTT.

Comment on this clonotype: A much larger clone lies one base from this, so it may be a read error. Lacking the conserved final phenylalanine or tryptophan, this CDR3 likely reflects a read error. The rearrangement links TRBV18 to TRBJ2-7, with D tentatively TRBD1 (5 bases). This CDR3 comprises 13 residues. Germline values: CDR1 KGHSH, CDR2 LQKENI. With 3 bases removed from V and 1 base from J, the gap between germline ends came to 7 bases. Here the CDR3 reads CASSPGLSYEQYS. The CDR3 DNA reads as TGTGCCAGCTCACCGGGGCTATCCTACGAGCAGTACTCC.

This clonotype has just a few counts. The chain recombines TRBV6-5 with TRBJ1-6, with TRBD1 as a possible D gene (5 bases). The V end lost 5 bases, the J end lost 5 bases, and 13 bases lay between the germline ends. The CDR3 extends over 15 amino acids. Germline values: CDR1 MNHEY, CDR2 SVGAGI. DNA for the CDR3: TGTGCCAGCAGTATCAGGGACCCGGATAATTCACCCCTCCACTTT. Translated, it gives CASSIRDPDNSPLHF.

The sample holds many counts of this clonotype. The chain carries TRBV20-1 and TRBJ1-2, with no clear D. This CDR3 is 14 amino acids long. V dropped 2 bases and J dropped 5 bases, with 15 bases sitting between them. Germline V CDR1 and CDR2: DFQATT, SNEGSKA (reference sequence). The CDR3 reads CSARRMTGNYGYTF. The CDR3 nucleotides are TGCAGTGCTAGACGTATGACGGGGAATTATGGCTACACCTTC.

This clonotype was found many times. This rearrangement joins TRBV6-5 to TRBJ1-5; 7 bases map to TRBD1. This CDR3 is built from 16 residues. Trimming removed 6 bases from V and 5 bases from J; junction bases left unmatched: 13. Per the germline V gene, CDR1 is MNHEY and CDR2 is SVGAGI. The CDR3, as DNA: TGTGCCAGCAGCCCCAAAGGGGGCAAGGCTGATCAGCCCCAGCATTTT. This sequence encodes CASSPKGGKADQPQHF.

This clonotype was picked up many times. The rearrangement uses TRBV6-1 and TRBJ2-7, with unresolved D. Germline V CDR1 and CDR2: MNHNS, SASEGT. CDR3 size: 11 residues. V was shortened by 6 bases and J by 0 bases, with 3 bases between the two germline ends. The CDR3: CASRVSYEQYF. CDR3 coding DNA: TGTGCCAGCAGAGTCTCCTACGAGCAGTACTTC.

This clonotype was detected many times. This rearrangement joins TRBV2 to TRBJ1-6, with a tentative D call TRBD1 (5 bases). Germline values: CDR1 SNHLY, CDR2 FYNNEI. V shed 6 bases and J shed 9 bases, with 9 bases lying between them. The CDR3 contains 12 residues. The CDR3, as DNA: TGTGCCAGCAGGGGGACGGCTTCACCCCTCCACTTT. Translating gives CASRGTASPLHF.

The table lists this clonotype with many counts. The chain combines TRBV20-1 with TRBJ2-1; D may be TRBD2 (6 bases). V was clipped by 0 bases and J by 5 bases, with 8 bases between them. Per the germline V gene, CDR1 is DFQATT and CDR2 is SNEGSKA (reference sequence). The CDR3 extends over 13 amino acids. CDR3 sequence (DNA): TGCAGTGCTAGAGAGGGACTTAACAATGAGCAGTTCTTC. This codes for CSAREGLNNEQFF.

This clonotype has ten or more counts. The rearrangement links TRBV4-1 to TRBJ1-5; a possible D gene is TRBD1 (5 bases). Germline V gene sequence: CDR1 MGHRA, CDR2 YSYEKL. The CDR3 length is 14 residues. V was trimmed by 8 bases and J by 2 bases, leaving 13 bases between them. DNA for the CDR3: TGCGCCAGCGGAAGCAGGGCAGGCAATCAGCCCCAGCATTTT. This translates into CASGSRAGNQPQHF.

Comments on this clonotype: This sequence may be a read error, since a much larger clone differs from it by one base. The V call is TRBV19, the J call TRBJ1-5; D remains unclear. Germline values: CDR1 LNHDA, CDR2 SQIVND (reference sequence). The CDR3 is 14 residues long. Written as DNA, the CDR3 is TGTGCCGGTAGTAAGGGTAATAGCAATCAGCCCCAGCATTTT. Residues: CAGSKGNSNQPQHF.

On this clonotype: A read error may be the cause here, since a much bigger clone is one base away. V usage is TRBV6-6 and J usage is TRBJ2-3; 7 bases are a match to TRBD2. The CDR3 loop spans 16 amino acids. After removal of 6 bases from V and 2 bases from J, the junction contained 11 bases not matched to a gene. Germline values: CDR1 MNHNY, CDR2 SVGAGI (reference sequence). CDR3 residues: CASRNHSGDLTDTQYF. CDR3 DNA: TGTGCCAGCAGGAACCACAGCGGGGACCTCACAGATACGCAGTATTTT.

Only a few counts were recorded for this clonotype. The junction departs from germline at one end; a sequencing error may be responsible. This chain joins TRBV6-1 and TRBJ2-7; maybe TRBD2 (5 bases). In germline, CDR1 is MNHNS, CDR2 SASEGT. The CDR3 covers 16 residues. CDR3 amino acids: CASSEALLTDFYKQYF. CDR3 DNA: TGTGCCAGCAGTGAAGCGTTATTAACGGACTTCTACAAGCAGTACTTC.